This TCR beta chain was retrieved from a study of blood T cell repertoires in COVID-19. Across the whole study: PBMCs, B-cell-depleted T cells, or T cells were the source of the cDNA or gDNA that made up the material.

Germline V gene lookup returns CDR1 SGHKS and CDR2 YYEKEE (reference sequence). Trimming cost V 5 bases and J 4 bases; bases outside gene matches: 4. The CDR3 sequence is 16 residues long. How the authors handled the data: It was from reference gene primer amplification that nucleated cell counts were estimated. The method was immunoSEQ multiplex PCR; TCRdb's version includes in-frame clones alone and lacks a portion of them. The DNA gave D and trimming, while V, J and clone size come from that table. The sample lists 100,000 to 150,000 clones; 70% to 90% were seen once. The chain links TRBV5-5 to TRBJ2-2; 14 nucleotides agree with TRBD2. The material sequenced was peripheral blood. The origin of this receptor is an older woman with acute or convalescent COVID-19. The CDR3 region has the DNA TGTGCCAGCAGGCCCGGACTAGCGGGAGGCACCGGGGAGCTGTTTTTT. Translation gives CASRPGLAGGTGELFF.